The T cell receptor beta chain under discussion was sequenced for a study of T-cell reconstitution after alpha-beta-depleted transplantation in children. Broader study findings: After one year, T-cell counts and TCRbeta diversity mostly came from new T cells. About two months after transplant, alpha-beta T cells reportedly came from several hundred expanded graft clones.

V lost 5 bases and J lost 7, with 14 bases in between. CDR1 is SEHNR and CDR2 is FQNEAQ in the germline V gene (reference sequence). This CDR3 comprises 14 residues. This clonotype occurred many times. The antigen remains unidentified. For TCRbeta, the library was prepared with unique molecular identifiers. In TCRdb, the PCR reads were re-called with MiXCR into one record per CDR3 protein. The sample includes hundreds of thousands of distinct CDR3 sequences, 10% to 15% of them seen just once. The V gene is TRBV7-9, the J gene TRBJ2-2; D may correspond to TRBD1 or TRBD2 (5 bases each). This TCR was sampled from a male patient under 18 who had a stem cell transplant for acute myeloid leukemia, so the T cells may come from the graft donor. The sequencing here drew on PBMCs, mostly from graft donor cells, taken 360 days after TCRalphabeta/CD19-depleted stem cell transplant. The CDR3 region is CASSRGPGGGELFF. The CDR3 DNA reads TGTGCCAGCAGCCGTGGCCCTGGGGGCGGGGAGCTGTTTTTT.